Detailed here is one T cell receptor beta chain. Its antigen is still unknown. The sample originates from a study of OX40 agonist ivuxolimab in advanced cancers. Study overall: Ivuxolimab, an antibody acting as an agonist of OX40 (CD134), was used to treat patients. Every patient in dose escalation had hepatocellular carcinoma, melanoma, renal cell or head and neck cancer. Notes on the study in general: At 0.1 to 3.0 mg/kg and by week 6, clonal expansion occurred in CD4+ and CD8+ blood T cells.

Only in-frame clones appear in the TCRdb table, and some are missing; sequencing was by immunoSEQ multiplex PCR. Of some 63,000 clones listed, 84% are singletons. Germline loops: CDR1 SGHRS, CDR2 YFSETQ. The CDR3 sequence is 14 residues long. The V end was cut by 0 bases, the J end by 1 base, with 5 bases between. The sample was CD4+ or CD8+ T cells sorted from blood, taken in a trial of the OX40 agonist ivuxolimab. The sequence derives from an adult with an advanced solid tumor such as melanoma, head and neck, liver or kidney cancer. The rearrangement uses TRBV5-1 and TRBJ1-3; no clear D. Here the CDR3 reads CASSLGVSGNTIYF. The CDR3 DNA reads TGCGCCAGCAGCTTGGGGGTATCTGGAAACACCATATATTTT. Drawing the rest from reference TRBV5-1 and TRBJ1-3, the complete variable domain is KAGVTQTPRYLIKTRGQQVTLSCSPISGHRSVSWYQQTPGQGLQFLFEYFSETQRNKGNFPGRFSGRQFSNSRSEMNVSTLELGDSALYLCASSLGVSGNTIYFGEGSWLTVV.